This is a list of T cell receptor beta chains from one sample in a study of blood T cells in healthy people across ages. TCRdb itself ran the 5' RACE reads through MiXCR, one entry per CDR3 protein. The profile shows about 1.4 million distinct CDR3 sequences, around 59% of them singletons. Source material: blood. Every receptor here comes from a man aged 18 to 35 in good health. Both conserved end residues are part of each CDR3. Fields, in order: D gene, clone size, J gene, V gene, CDR3 DNA, CDR3 protein. A D gene is named only where the DNA matches it firmly. Only some rows state a clone size, as once, few, many or a class for expanded clones.

d_gene: .
abundance: .
j_gene: TRBJ2-3
v_gene: TRBV5-1
CDR3nt: TGCGCCAGCAGCTTGGACAGGGCTGCCACAGATACGCAGTATTTT
CDR3aa: CASSLDRAATDTQYF

d_gene: TRBD2
abundance: .
j_gene: TRBJ2-5
v_gene: TRBV7-2
CDR3nt: TGTGCCAGCAGCCCCTCCTGGGGGGGTGCGGGAGATGAAGAGACCCAGTACTTC
CDR3aa: CASSPSWGGAGDEETQYF

d_gene: .
abundance: .
j_gene: TRBJ2-7
v_gene: TRBV6-2/TRBV6-3
CDR3nt: TGTGCCAGCAGTTACCCAAATCCCGGGTCCTACGAGCAGTACTTC
CDR3aa: CASSYPNPGSYEQYF

d_gene: TRBD2
abundance: few
j_gene: TRBJ2-5
v_gene: TRBV6-5
CDR3nt: TGTGCCAGCAGTCTACGCGGGAGGGTCCAAGAGACCCAGTACTTC
CDR3aa: CASSLRGRVQETQYF

d_gene: TRBD2
abundance: few
j_gene: TRBJ2-1
v_gene: TRBV28
CDR3nt: TGTGCCAGCAGGACTAGCGGGGGATACAATGAGCAGTTCTTC
CDR3aa: CASRTSGGYNEQFF

d_gene: .
abundance: .
j_gene: TRBJ2-4
v_gene: TRBV5-1
CDR3nt: TGCGCCAGCAGCTTGTGGGGAGAGGGAGGTATTCAGTACTTC
CDR3aa: CASSLWGEGGIQYF

d_gene: .
abundance: .
j_gene: TRBJ2-7
v_gene: TRBV20-1
CDR3nt: TGCAGTGCTCCAGAGGGCCATTATTACGAGCAGTACTTC
CDR3aa: CSAPEGHYYEQYF

d_gene: TRBD2
abundance: .
j_gene: TRBJ2-7
v_gene: TRBV9
CDR3nt: TGTGCCAGCAGCGGCAGGACTAGCGGGCACGACGAGCAGTACTTC
CDR3aa: CASSGRTSGHDEQYF

d_gene: .
abundance: few
j_gene: TRBJ2-7
v_gene: TRBV6-5
CDR3nt: TGTGCCAGCAGTTACTCTAGCGGCAACTCCTACGAGCAGTACTTC
CDR3aa: CASSYSSGNSYEQYF

d_gene: .
abundance: .
j_gene: TRBJ2-4
v_gene: TRBV12-3/TRBV12-4
CDR3nt: TGTGCCAGCAGCCCTTCGCAGGTGCAGGGAAAAGGAACCCAGTACTTC
CDR3aa: CASSPSQVQGKGTQYF

d_gene: TRBD2
abundance: .
j_gene: TRBJ2-3
v_gene: TRBV4-2
CDR3nt: TGTGCCAGCAGCCAAGGGGACTATTCTACAGATACGCAGTATTTT
CDR3aa: CASSQGDYSTDTQYF

d_gene: TRBD2
abundance: .
j_gene: TRBJ2-3
v_gene: TRBV7-6
CDR3nt: TGTGCCAGCAGCCCAACCGCTAGCGGGGGTACAGATACGCAGTATTTT
CDR3aa: CASSPTASGGTDTQYF

d_gene: TRBD1
abundance: .
j_gene: TRBJ2-3
v_gene: TRBV7-2
CDR3nt: TGTGCCAGCCTCAAGGGGACAGGGGTAGGAGATACGCAGTATTTT
CDR3aa: CASLKGTGVGDTQYF

d_gene: .
abundance: .
j_gene: TRBJ1-1
v_gene: TRBV5-1
CDR3nt: TGCGCCAGCAGCTTGGCCGGGGGAATCACTGAAGCTTTCTTT
CDR3aa: CASSLAGGITEAFF

d_gene: .
abundance: few
j_gene: TRBJ2-7
v_gene: TRBV20-1
CDR3nt: TGCAGTGCTCCCCCAATGGGGGGGGCTCTAGAGCAGTACTTC
CDR3aa: CSAPPMGGALEQYF

d_gene: TRBD2
abundance: few
j_gene: TRBJ2-7
v_gene: TRBV27
CDR3nt: TGTGCCAGCAGTTCTATCAGGCGGACTAGCGGCCTCCTTTACGAGCAGTACTTC
CDR3aa: CASSSIRRTSGLLYEQYF

d_gene: .
abundance: .
j_gene: TRBJ1-2
v_gene: TRBV15
CDR3nt: TGTGCCACCAGCAGAGCATCTCAACAGGTTGATGGTGGTGGCTACACCTTC
CDR3aa: CATSRASQQVDGGGYTF

d_gene: TRBD1
abundance: .
j_gene: TRBJ2-5
v_gene: TRBV5-1
CDR3nt: TGCGCCAGCAGCTCCCCTGGGACAGCAGAGACCCAGTACTTC
CDR3aa: CASSSPGTAETQYF

d_gene: .
abundance: few
j_gene: TRBJ2-5
v_gene: TRBV6-5
CDR3nt: TGTGCCAGCAGTTACGGCCCGGCGGGCGAGACCCAGTACTTC
CDR3aa: CASSYGPAGETQYF

d_gene: .
abundance: .
j_gene: TRBJ1-1
v_gene: TRBV29-1
CDR3nt: TGCAGCGTTGCGGCCTTCCAGAACACTGAAGCTTTCTTT
CDR3aa: CSVAAFQNTEAFF